This T cell receptor beta chain was identified in a study of blood T cell repertoires in COVID-19. The wider study: Both acute and convalescent COVID-19 samples were obtained from the United States, Italy and Spain. Nucleic acid was either cDNA or gDNA, and it came from T cells, B-cell-depleted T cells, or PBMCs.

Using immunoSEQ multiplex PCR, the repertoire was profiled, and TCRdb retains in-frame clones only, with some absent. The top ten clones hold under 6.5% of a sample with fewer than 60,000 clones, around 87% of them seen once. This clone was counted between two and nine times. In germline, CDR1 is WNHNN, CDR2 SYGVQD (reference sequence). The junction had 9 bases not matched to a gene; V was cut back by 4 bases and J by 0 bases. The CDR3 loop spans 17 amino acids. The rearrangement uses TRBV10-1 and TRBJ2-3, with 8 bases aligning to TRBD2. The source is a woman aged 55-70 years with COVID-19, enrolled during active disease. Sequenced sample: peripheral blood. The CDR3 region has the DNA TGCGCCAGCAGTGCAAGAATAGCGGGACATAGCACAGATACGCAGTATTTT. Protein: CASSARIAGHSTDTQYF.